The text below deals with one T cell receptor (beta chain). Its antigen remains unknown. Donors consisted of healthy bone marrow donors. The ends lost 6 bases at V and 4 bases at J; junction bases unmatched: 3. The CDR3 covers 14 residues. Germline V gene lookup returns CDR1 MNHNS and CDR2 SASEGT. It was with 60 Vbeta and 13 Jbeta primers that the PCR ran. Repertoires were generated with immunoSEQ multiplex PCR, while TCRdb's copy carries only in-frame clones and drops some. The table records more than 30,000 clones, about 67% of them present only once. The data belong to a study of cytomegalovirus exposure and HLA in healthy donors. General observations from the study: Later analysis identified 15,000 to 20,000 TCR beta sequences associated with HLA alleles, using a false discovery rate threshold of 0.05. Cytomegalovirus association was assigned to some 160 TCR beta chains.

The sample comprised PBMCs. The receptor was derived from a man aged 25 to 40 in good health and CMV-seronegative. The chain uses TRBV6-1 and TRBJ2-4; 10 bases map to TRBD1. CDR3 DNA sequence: TGTGCCAGCAGATCGGGACAGGGGAAAAACATTCAGTACTTC. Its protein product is CASRSGQGKNIQYF.